This T cell receptor beta chain came from a study of T cell changes during pregnancy in multiple sclerosis. Sequencing was performed with immunoSEQ multiplex PCR; in TCRdb, only in-frame clones are kept and a portion is missing. The sample shows 54,000 or so clones, around 93% of them seen only once. This CDR3 region has 18 residues. V trimming: 4 bases; J trimming: 2 bases; junction bases outside the gene matches: 16. Per the germline V gene, CDR1 is MNHEY and CDR2 is SMNVEV (reference sequence). The rearrangement uses TRBV27 and TRBJ2-7; 8 bases are shared with TRBD2. The sequencing used CD4+ T cells from peripheral blood mononuclear cells, collected before pregnancy. This TCR was recovered from a female donor with multiple sclerosis, enrolled in a pregnancy study. The CDR3 spells CASSSYRTSRTSPYEQYF. CDR3 coding DNA: TGTGCCAGCAGTTCGTATAGGACTAGCCGCACTTCCCCCTACGAGCAGTACTTC.